The T cell receptor (beta chain) under discussion was sequenced for a study of early T cells in non-severe SARS-CoV-2 infection. TCRdb fed the 5' RACE reads into MiXCR, producing one record per CDR3 protein. The sample carries fewer than 70,000 distinct CDR3 sequences, around 12% recorded once. The CDR3 totals 16 residues. Germline-derived CDR1 and CDR2 are LGHDT and YNNKEL (reference sequence). The ends were cut back, 6 bases at V and 1 base at J, with 15 bases in the middle. At least ten counts were recorded for this clonotype. Sequencing was done on a sample of whole blood. The V and J genes are TRBV3-1 and TRBJ2-2; possibly TRBD1 for D (5 bases). The clonotype originates from an adult who was a healthcare worker with PCR-confirmed SARS-CoV-2 infection or an uninfected control (not recorded which). The CDR3 is CASSRRATGNTGELFF. CDR3 nucleotides: TGTGCCAGCAGTCGCAGGGCTACAGGGAACACCGGGGAGCTGTTTTTT.